This record concerns one T cell receptor beta chain sequence. The repertoire was sequenced with immunoSEQ multiplex PCR; TCRdb's copy has only in-frame clones and lacks some. This sample yields 90,000 to 120,000 clones, of which roughly 80% are seen a single time; around 4.4% belongs to the top ten. Unmatched junction bases numbered 12, after V lost 5 bases and J lost 7 bases. Germline V gene lookup returns CDR1 SGHTA and CDR2 FQGNSA. The CDR3 loop spans 16 amino acids. The source of the sample is a study of blood T cell repertoires in COVID-19. About the research overall: In each case, the material was cDNA or gDNA derived from T cells, B-cell-depleted T cells, or PBMCs.

The J gene is TRBJ2-2, the V gene TRBV7-2; 8 bases match TRBD1. The sample consisted of peripheral blood. This sequence originates from a human donor in a cohort sampled during active COVID-19. In nucleotides, the CDR3 is TGTGCCAGCAGCCCGCCGGGACAGGTTTTCGGCGGGGAGCTGTTTTTT. Translation gives CASSPPGQVFGGELFF.